The 26 T cell receptor beta chains reported below all come from one sample, sequenced in a study of blood T cell repertoires in COVID-19. Libraries were prepared by immunoSEQ multiplex PCR; TCRdb keeps only in-frame clonotypes and omits some of them. The table lists approximately 240,000 clones, about nine tenths of them singletons. Sample: PBMCs or T cells enriched from blood (not recorded which). The receptors shown here come from a woman between 50 and 59 years old in a cohort exposed to, infected with or recovered from COVID-19 (not recorded which).

The gene calls are TRBV4-2 and TRBJ2-2; 7 bases line up with TRBD1. The CDR3 is 16 residues long. V lost 3 bases, J lost 4 bases, and 8 bases stayed unmatched. Germline V gives CDR1 LGHNA, CDR2 YNFKEQ. The CDR3 region is CASSQQQRTGTGELFF. In DNA form, the CDR3 reads TGTGCCAGCAGCCAGCAACAACGGACAGGCACCGGGGAGCTGTTTTTT.

The chain combines TRBV7-8 with TRBJ1-5; D perhaps matches TRBD1 (6 bases). The CDR3 runs 15 residues. V dropped 2 bases and J dropped 2 bases, with 10 bases sitting between them. CDR1 is SGHVS and CDR2 is FQNEAQ in the germline V gene. The CDR3 here is CASSLLNRGNQPQHF. The CDR3 nucleotides are TGTGCCAGCAGCTTACTTAACAGGGGCAATCAGCCCCAGCATTTT.

This clone was counted only a few times. The gene calls are TRBV19 and TRBJ2-6; D unclear. Trimming left V 0 bases short and J 1 base short, with 4 bases between. There are 15 residues in the CDR3. The germline CDR1 and CDR2 sequences are LNHDA and SQIVND (reference sequence). DNA for the CDR3: TGTGCCAGTAGTATAGATCTTTCTGGGGCCAACGTCCTGACTTTC. Translation gives CASSIDLSGANVLTF.

In DNA form, the CDR3 reads TGCGCCAGCAGCTTGAGAGGGGGCCGGGCCACTGAAGCTTTCTTT. This gives the protein CASSLRGGRATEAFF. The rearrangement links TRBV5-1 to TRBJ1-1; 7 bases are a match to TRBD1. CDR1 SGHRS and CDR2 YFSETQ come from the germline V gene. The CDR3 runs 15 residues. The J segment lost 4 bases and the V segment lost 1 base, leaving 7 bases of the junction unmatched.

The chain recombines TRBV2 with TRBJ1-2; no clear D gene. Per the germline V gene, CDR1 is SNHLY and CDR2 is FYNNEI. Trimming pared 6 bases from V and 6 bases from J, leaving 17 bases between. CDR3 length equals 14 residues. The CDR3 region has the DNA TGTGCCAGCAGGTGGAGAGGGTCTGGGGATGGCTACACCTTC. Translated: CASRWRGSGDGYTF.

The gene calls are TRBV19 and TRBJ2-6, with D perhaps TRBD2 (7 bases). The CDR3 contains 18 residues. Deletions cut 7 bases from V and 2 bases from J, with 21 bases between. Germline V lookup: CDR1 LNHDA, CDR2 SQIVND (reference sequence). CDR3 sequence reads: CASTPNRGALTGANVLTF. The CDR3, as DNA: TGTGCCAGTACCCCTAATCGGGGGGCACTAACTGGGGCCAACGTCCTGACTTTC.

The CDR3: CASSLGGQSTAYNEQFF. Here the CDR3 DNA reads TGTGCCAGCAGCTTGGGAGGTCAGTCCACGGCCTACAATGAGCAGTTCTTC. The chain couples TRBV5-4 to TRBJ2-1; D unresolved. The CDR3 totals 17 residues. CDR1 is SGHNT, CDR2 YYREEE, per germline (reference sequence). The germline V and J ends were trimmed by 0 bases and 2 bases, with 15 bases remaining between them.

The genes are TRBV4-2 and TRBJ2-1; 8 positions match TRBD2. V was clipped by 0 bases and J by 10 bases; unmatched bases: 2. CDR1 is LGHNA, CDR2 YNFKEQ, per germline. CDR3 length: 13 amino acids. The CDR3 spells CASSQDTSGEQFF. The CDR3 nucleotides are TGTGCCAGCAGCCAAGACACTAGCGGAGAGCAGTTCTTC.

The chain links TRBV6-2 or TRBV6-3 to TRBJ2-7, with no clear D. Trimming shortened V by 0 bases and J by 7 bases, and 4 bases separated the two germline ends. From germline, CDR1 is MNHEY and CDR2 SVGEGT. The CDR3 sequence is 11 residues long. CDR3 DNA sequence: TGTGCCAGCAGTTACTCTCAAGAGCAGTACTTC. Protein product: CASSYSQEQYF.

V is TRBV3-1 (or the pseudogene TRBV3-2) and J is TRBJ1-2; D ambiguous. In germline, CDR1 is LGHDT, CDR2 YNNKEL (reference sequence). CDR3 size: 15 residues. V lost 1 base to trimming and J lost 2 bases, with 11 bases between them. As DNA, the CDR3 is TGTGCCAGCAGCCAAGGCGTTACGGGGAACTATGGCTACACCTTC. It yields the protein CASSQGVTGNYGYTF.

The V gene is TRBV7-2, the J gene TRBJ1-3; no clear D. Trimming took 2 bases from V and 2 from J, leaving 7 bases between them. This CDR3 spans 14 amino acids. Per the germline V gene, CDR1 is SGHTA and CDR2 is FQGNSA. The CDR3 DNA reads as TGTGCCAGCAGCTTAATCTTTCCTGGAAACACCATATATTTT. It specifies CASSLIFPGNTIYF.

The chain employs TRBV29-1 and TRBJ1-2; D gene unclear. Trimming removed 6 bases at V and 2 bases at J, with 22 bases between. From germline, CDR1 is SQVTM and CDR2 ANQGSEA. The length of the CDR3 is 16 residues. This CDR3 reads CSVTSDGILGNYGYTF. The CDR3 DNA follows: TGCAGCGTCACCTCCGACGGGATCTTAGGGAACTATGGCTACACCTTC.

The CDR3 coding sequence is TGTGCCAGCAGCTTGGCCGGGGACAGTTCGAGTTCACCCCTCCACTTT. Protein product: CASSLAGDSSSSPLHF. V and J are TRBV5-5 and TRBJ1-6; 7 nucleotides line up with TRBD1. Germline trimming cut 0 bases from V and 9 bases from J; bases unmatched to any gene: 9. Germline lookup yields CDR1 SGHKS and CDR2 YYEKEE (reference sequence). The CDR3 sequence is 16 residues long.

V is TRBV18 and J is TRBJ2-3, with D uncertain. The CDR3 spans 15 residues. Germline CDR1 and CDR2: KGHSH and LQKENI. V lost 0 bases and J 2 bases, leaving 9 bases between the germline ends. The CDR3 nucleotides read TGTGCCAGCTCACCACCAAACAGACCCACAGATACGCAGTATTTT. This codes for CASSPPNRPTDTQYF. Full variable domain (outside the CDR3, taken from reference TRBV18 and TRBJ2-3): NAGVMQNPRHLVRRRGQEARLRCSPMKGHSHVYWYRQLPEEGLKFMVYLQKENIIDESGMPKERFSAEFPKEGPSILRIQQVVRGDSAAYFCASSPPNRPTDTQYFGPGTRLTVL.

J is TRBJ1-6 and V is TRBV10-3; no firm D call. Germline CDR1 and CDR2: ENHRY and SYGVKD. V gave up 7 bases and J gave up 4 bases, with 11 bases separating them. The CDR3 runs 14 residues. DNA for the CDR3: TGTGCCATCAAATTGGGCAATTATAATTCACCCCTCCACTTT. Protein product: CAIKLGNYNSPLHF.

The chain joins TRBV7-9 to TRBJ2-5, with 8 positions matching TRBD1. Germline V CDR1 and CDR2: SEHNR, FQNEAQ (reference sequence). The CDR3 covers 14 residues. V trimming: 6 bases; J trimming: 5 bases; junction bases outside the gene matches: 8. CDR3 DNA: TGTGCCAGCAGGCAGGGGGCAGACAGGGAGACCCAGTACTTC. This translates into CASRQGADRETQYF.

This chain joins TRBV5-4 and TRBJ2-7; the match to TRBD1 covers 9 bases. Germline V gene data show CDR1 as SGHNT and CDR2 as YYREEE (reference sequence). CDR3 length: 15 amino acids. V shed 0 bases, J shed 5 bases, and the junction held 6 bases outside the gene matches. CDR3 nucleotide sequence: TGTGCCAGCAGCTTGGAGGACAGGGGAAGCAACGAGCAGTACTTC. Translated, it gives CASSLEDRGSNEQYF.

The chain has TRBV12-2 and TRBJ1-2; the D call of TRBD1 is as the table states it, not checked on the DNA. TRBV12-2 is noted as a pseudogene. The CDR3 covers 16 residues. The CDR3 here is CASRLGTGGVNYGYTF. The CDR3 DNA is TGTGCAAGTCGCTTAGGGACAGGGGGGGTTAACTATGGCTACACCTTC.

This clone was observed a single time. V and J are TRBV29-1 and TRBJ1-1, with 12 positions matching TRBD1. V dropped 7 bases and J dropped 5; count of bases not matched to a gene: 5. The germline CDR1 and CDR2 sequences are SQVTM and ANQGSEA. This CDR3 is built from 13 residues. The chain's CDR3 is CSGAGQGATEAFF. CDR3 coding DNA: TGCAGCGGGGCGGGACAGGGGGCGACTGAAGCTTTCTTT.

V is TRBV5-1 and J is TRBJ2-5; 10 bases are a match to TRBD1. With V trimmed by 0 bases and J by 5 bases, 7 bases remained unmatched. The CDR3 runs to 16 residues. Germline lookup yields CDR1 SGHRS and CDR2 YFSETQ. The CDR3 DNA reads TGCGCCAGCAGCTTGGATGTGACAGGGGGCAAGGAGACCCAGTACTTC. Protein sequence: CASSLDVTGGKETQYF.

The J gene is TRBJ1-4, the V gene TRBV28, with 7 bases lining up with TRBD1. V lost 5 bases to trimming and J lost 8 bases; unmatched junction nucleotides: 8. The CDR3 length is 14 residues. The germline V gene encodes CDR1 MDHEN and CDR2 SYDVKM. The CDR3 region has the DNA TGTGCCAGCAGTGGAACAGGGGTAGGGGAAAAACTGTTTTTT. It encodes CASSGTGVGEKLFF.

The genes are TRBV5-5 and TRBJ1-1, with TRBD1 matching 9 bases. The CDR3 has 16 residues. V was clipped by 3 bases and J by 0 bases; unmatched bases: 6. Germline values: CDR1 SGHKS, CDR2 YYEKEE (reference sequence). CDR3 amino acids: CASSSGQGGMNTEAFF. The CDR3, as DNA: TGTGCCAGCAGCTCGGGACAGGGAGGAATGAACACTGAAGCTTTCTTT.

The V and J genes are TRBV24-1 and TRBJ1-5; D possibly corresponds to TRBD1 (5 bases). Germline CDR1 reads KGHDR; CDR2 reads SFDVKD. The length of the CDR3 is 13 residues. The V and J ends lost 9 bases and 7 bases respectively, with 15 bases between them. CDR3 amino acids: CATAQEGFQPQHF. The CDR3 nucleotides read TGTGCCACCGCGCAGGAGGGGTTCCAGCCCCAGCATTTT.

The V and J genes are TRBV6-5 and TRBJ1-6; 8 positions agree with TRBD1. Germline values: CDR1 MNHEY, CDR2 SVGAGI. The CDR3 totals 15 residues. V lost 2 bases to trimming and J lost 9 bases; unmatched junction nucleotides: 6. The CDR3 loop is CASSYRRQGISPLHF. DNA for the CDR3: TGTGCCAGCAGTTACAGGAGACAGGGGATTTCACCCCTCCACTTT.

This chain links TRBV7-2 with TRBJ1-2; 8 bases map to TRBD1. The CDR3 extends over 17 amino acids. From germline, CDR1 is SGHTA and CDR2 FQGNSA. V was pared by 0 bases and J by 7 bases, with 13 bases of the junction left unmatched. This CDR3 is CASSLAYQGALSIGYTF. The DNA of the CDR3 is TGTGCCAGCAGCTTAGCTTACCAGGGGGCGCTTAGTATTGGCTACACCTTC. The variable domain in full, with the rest retrieved from reference TRBV7-2 and TRBJ1-2, is GAGVSQSPSNKVTEKGKDVELRCDPISGHTALYWYRQSLGQGLEFLIYFQGNSAPDKSGLPSDRFSAERTGGSVSTLTIQRTQQEDSAVYLCASSLAYQGALSIGYTFGSGTRLTVV.

This clone showed up just a few times. The rearrangement joins TRBV6-4 to TRBJ1-2; unclear D gene. Between the trimmed V and J ends, which lost 3 bases and 8 bases, there was a span of 13 bases. Germline CDR1 reads MRHNA; CDR2 reads SNTAGT. The length of the CDR3 is 13 residues. In nucleotides, the CDR3 is TGTGCCAGCAGTGAACAAGGTCTAGGCGGCTACACCTTC. Translation: CASSEQGLGGYTF.